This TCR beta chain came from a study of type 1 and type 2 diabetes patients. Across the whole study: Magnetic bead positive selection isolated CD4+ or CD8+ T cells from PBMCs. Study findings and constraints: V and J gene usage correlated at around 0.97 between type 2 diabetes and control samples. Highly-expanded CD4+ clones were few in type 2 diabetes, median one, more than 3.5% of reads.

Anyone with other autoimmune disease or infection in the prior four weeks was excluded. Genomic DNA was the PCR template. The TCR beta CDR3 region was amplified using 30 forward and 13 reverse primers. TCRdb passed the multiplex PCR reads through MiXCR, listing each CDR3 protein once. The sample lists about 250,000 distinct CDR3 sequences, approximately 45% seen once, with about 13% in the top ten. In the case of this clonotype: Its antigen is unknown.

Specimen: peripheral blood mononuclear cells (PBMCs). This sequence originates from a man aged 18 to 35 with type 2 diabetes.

In DNA, the CDR3 is TGTGCCAGCAGCCATACAGGGGCACGTAACTATGGCTACACCTTC. It specifies CASSHTGARNYGYTF. V and J are TRBV7-8 and TRBJ1-2; 7 nucleotides align to TRBD1. The length of the CDR3 is 15 residues. CDR1 SGHVS and CDR2 FQNEAQ come from the germline V gene. V was clipped by 5 bases and J by 1 base; unmatched bases: 7.